Reported below is one T cell receptor (beta chain). V gave up 3 bases and J gave up 4 bases; unmatched junction bases: 8. From germline, CDR1 is LNHDA and CDR2 SQIVND (reference sequence). There are 15 residues in the CDR3. The source of the sample is a study of blood T cell repertoires in COVID-19. Across the whole study: The United States, Italy and Spain were the sources of the acute and convalescent COVID-19 samples. In each case, the material was cDNA or gDNA derived from T cells, B-cell-depleted T cells, or PBMCs.

As handled by the study authors: Estimates of nucleated cell counts were drawn from the amplification of reference gene primers. Sequencing was performed with immunoSEQ multiplex PCR; in TCRdb, only in-frame clones are kept and a portion is missing. V, J and clone size were drawn from that table, and D and trimming were deduced from the DNA. Among 410,000 or so clones listed, more than 80% were seen once. The chain recombines TRBV19 with TRBJ1-1; TRBD1 matches 7 bases. Source material: peripheral blood. The origin of this receptor is a woman between 25 and 40 years old with active or convalescent COVID-19. The CDR3 region is CASSMDRPGSTEAFF. The CDR3 DNA sequence: TGTGCCAGTAGTATGGACAGGCCTGGCAGCACTGAAGCTTTCTTT.